The clone carrying this T cell receptor beta chain came up once. This sample is part of a study of blood T cell repertoires in COVID-19. This CDR3 comprises 13 residues. V lost 4 bases and J 4 bases, leaving 10 bases between the germline ends. Only in-frame clones appear in the TCRdb table, and some are missing; sequencing was by immunoSEQ multiplex PCR. This repertoire shows about 110,000 clones, about two thirds found once; its top ten account for more than 0.75%. The sequenced material came from peripheral blood. The chain uses TRBV12-3 or TRBV12-4 and TRBJ1-2, with D possibly TRBD1 on 5 matching bases. This sequence was found in a human donor with acute or convalescent COVID-19. The donor label of this sample is uncertain. Here the CDR3 DNA reads TGTGCCAGCAGTTCCCAGGGAGGCTATGGCTACACCTTC. It translates to CASSSQGGYGYTF.